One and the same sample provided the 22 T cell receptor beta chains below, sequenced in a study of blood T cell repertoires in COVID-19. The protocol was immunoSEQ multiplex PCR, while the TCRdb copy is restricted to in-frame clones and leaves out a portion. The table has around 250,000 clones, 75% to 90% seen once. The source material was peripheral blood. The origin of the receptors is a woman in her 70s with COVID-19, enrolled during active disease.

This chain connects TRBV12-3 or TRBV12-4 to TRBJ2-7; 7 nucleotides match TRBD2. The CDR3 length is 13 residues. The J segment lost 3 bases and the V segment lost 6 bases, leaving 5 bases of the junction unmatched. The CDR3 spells CASRLWGGYEQYF. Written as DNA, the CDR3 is TGTGCCAGCAGGCTATGGGGGGGCTACGAGCAGTACTTC.

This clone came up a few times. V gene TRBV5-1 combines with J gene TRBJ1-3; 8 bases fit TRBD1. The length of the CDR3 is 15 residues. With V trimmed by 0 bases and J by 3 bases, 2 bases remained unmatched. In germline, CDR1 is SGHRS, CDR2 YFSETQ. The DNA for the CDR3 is TGCGCCAGCAGCTTGGGACAGGGGTTTGGAAACACCATATATTTT. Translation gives CASSLGQGFGNTIYF.

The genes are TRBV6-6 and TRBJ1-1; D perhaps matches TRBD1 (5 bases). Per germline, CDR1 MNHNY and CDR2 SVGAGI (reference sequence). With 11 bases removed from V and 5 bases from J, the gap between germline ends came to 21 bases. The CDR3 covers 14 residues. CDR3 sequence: CAVTGGGKRTEAFF. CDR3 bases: TGTGCCGTAACGGGTGGGGGGAAAAGGACTGAAGCTTTCTTT.

The CDR3 DNA reads as TGTGCCAGCTCACCCCCGGTGGGGGGGCTTTACACAGATACGCAGTATTTT. Encoded protein: CASSPPVGGLYTDTQYF. The chain is built from TRBV18 and TRBJ2-3, with TRBD2 as a possible D gene (7 bases). Trimming pared 3 bases from V and 2 bases from J, leaving 18 bases between. Looked up from germline, CDR1 is KGHSH and CDR2 is LQKENI. The length of the CDR3 is 17 residues.

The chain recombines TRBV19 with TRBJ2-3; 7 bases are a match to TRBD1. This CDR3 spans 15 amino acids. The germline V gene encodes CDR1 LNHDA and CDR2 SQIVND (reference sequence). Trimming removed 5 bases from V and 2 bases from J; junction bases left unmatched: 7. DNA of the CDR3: TGTGCCAGTAGTTCTCCGGGACAGAACACAGATACGCAGTATTTT. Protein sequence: CASSSPGQNTDTQYF.

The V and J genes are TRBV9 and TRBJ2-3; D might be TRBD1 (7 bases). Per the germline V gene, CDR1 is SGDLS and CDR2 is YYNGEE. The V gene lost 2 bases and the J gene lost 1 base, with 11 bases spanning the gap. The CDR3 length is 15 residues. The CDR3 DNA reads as TGTGCCAGCAGCGTCACAGGGGAGGGCACAGATACGCAGTATTTT. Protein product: CASSVTGEGTDTQYF.

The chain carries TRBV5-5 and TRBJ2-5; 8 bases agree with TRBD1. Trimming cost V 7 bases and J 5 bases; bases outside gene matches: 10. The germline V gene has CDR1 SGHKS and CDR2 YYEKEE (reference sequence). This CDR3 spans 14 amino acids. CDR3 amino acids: CASGLQAGGETQYF. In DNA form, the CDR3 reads TGTGCCAGCGGGCTTCAGGCAGGGGGCGAGACCCAGTACTTC.

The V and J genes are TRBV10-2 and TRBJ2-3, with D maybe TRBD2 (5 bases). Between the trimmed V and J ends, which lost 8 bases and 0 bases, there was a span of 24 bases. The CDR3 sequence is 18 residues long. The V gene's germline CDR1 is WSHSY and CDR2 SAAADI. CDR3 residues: CASSGRGSSRTSTDTQYF. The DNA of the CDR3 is TGCGCCAGCTCGGGGAGAGGCTCATCCCGAACTAGCACAGATACGCAGTATTTT.

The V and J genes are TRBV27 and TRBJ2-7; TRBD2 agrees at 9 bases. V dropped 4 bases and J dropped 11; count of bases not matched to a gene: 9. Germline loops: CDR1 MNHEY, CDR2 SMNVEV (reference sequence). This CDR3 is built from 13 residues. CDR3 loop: CASSSLSGRFEYF. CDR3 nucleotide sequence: TGTGCCAGCAGTTCCCTTAGCGGGAGATTCGAGTACTTC.

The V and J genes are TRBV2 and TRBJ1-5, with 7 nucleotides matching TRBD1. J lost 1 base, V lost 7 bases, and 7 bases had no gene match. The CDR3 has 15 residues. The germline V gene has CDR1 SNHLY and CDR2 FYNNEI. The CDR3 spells CASTRDSGSNQPQHF. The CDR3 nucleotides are TGTGCCAGCACCCGGGACAGTGGGAGCAATCAGCCCCAGCATTTT. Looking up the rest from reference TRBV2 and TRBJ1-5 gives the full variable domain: EPEVTQTPSHQVTQMGQEVILRCVPISNHLYFYWYRQILGQKVEFLVSFYNNEISEKSEIFDDQFSVERPDGSNFTLKIRSTKLEDSAMYFCASTRDSGSNQPQHFGDGTRLSIL.

As DNA, the CDR3 is TGTGCCAGTAGTAACGGACTTAACACCTACGAGCAGTACTTC. Protein sequence: CASSNGLNTYEQYF. J is TRBJ2-7 and V is TRBV19; TRBD2 might be the D (5 bases). The germline V and J ends were trimmed by 4 bases and 2 bases, with 12 bases remaining between them. Per germline, CDR1 LNHDA and CDR2 SQIVND (reference sequence). The CDR3 is 14 amino acids.

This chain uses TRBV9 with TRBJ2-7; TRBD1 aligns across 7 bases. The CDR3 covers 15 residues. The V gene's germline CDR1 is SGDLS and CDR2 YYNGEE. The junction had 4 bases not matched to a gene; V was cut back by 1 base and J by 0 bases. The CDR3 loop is CASSVQGQSSYEQYF. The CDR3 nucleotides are TGTGCCAGCAGCGTACAGGGACAGAGCTCCTACGAGCAGTACTTC.

CDR3 loop: CASSVQGVGNQPQHF. Here the CDR3 DNA reads TGTGCCAGCAGTGTACAGGGGGTTGGCAATCAGCCCCAGCATTTT. V usage is TRBV2 and J usage is TRBJ1-5, with 8 bases matching TRBD1. V was clipped by 4 bases and J by 2 bases; unmatched bases: 4. Germline loops: CDR1 SNHLY, CDR2 FYNNEI. The CDR3 extends over 15 amino acids.

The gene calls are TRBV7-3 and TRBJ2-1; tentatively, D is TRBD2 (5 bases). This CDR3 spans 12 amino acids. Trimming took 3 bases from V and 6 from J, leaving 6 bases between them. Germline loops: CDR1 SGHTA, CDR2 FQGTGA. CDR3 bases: TGTGCCAGCAGCTTGGACTTCAATGAGCAGTTCTTC. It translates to CASSLDFNEQFF.

This CDR3 reads CASSLGVQPQHF. The CDR3 bases are TGTGCCAGCAGTTTAGGCGTTCAGCCCCAGCATTTT. This rearrangement joins TRBV12-3 or TRBV12-4 to TRBJ1-5; D is undetermined. This CDR3 spans 12 amino acids. V lost 1 base, J lost 6 bases, and 4 bases lay in between.

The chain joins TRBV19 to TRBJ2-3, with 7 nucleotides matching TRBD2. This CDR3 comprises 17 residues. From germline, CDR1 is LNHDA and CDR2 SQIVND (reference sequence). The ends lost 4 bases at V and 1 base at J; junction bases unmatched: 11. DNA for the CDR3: TGTGCCAGTAGTACCCGTACTAGCGCCTCTCGCACAGATACGCAGTATTTT. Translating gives CASSTRTSASRTDTQYF.

The CDR3 coding sequence is TGTGCCAGCAGCTTGGGGCGGGAGGGATACAATGAGCAGTTCTTC. Protein: CASSLGREGYNEQFF. The chain recombines TRBV5-4 with TRBJ2-1; 9 bases are a match to TRBD2. The CDR3 consists of 15 residues. Germline V gives CDR1 SGHNT, CDR2 YYREEE (reference sequence). With V trimmed by 0 bases and J by 4 bases, 2 bases remained unmatched.

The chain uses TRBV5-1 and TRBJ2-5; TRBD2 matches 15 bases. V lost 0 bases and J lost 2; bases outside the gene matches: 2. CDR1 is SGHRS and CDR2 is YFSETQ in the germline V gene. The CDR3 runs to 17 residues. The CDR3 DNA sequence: TGCGCCAGCAGCTTGGCCGGGACTAGCGGGAGGCAAGAGACCCAGTACTTC. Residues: CASSLAGTSGRQETQYF.

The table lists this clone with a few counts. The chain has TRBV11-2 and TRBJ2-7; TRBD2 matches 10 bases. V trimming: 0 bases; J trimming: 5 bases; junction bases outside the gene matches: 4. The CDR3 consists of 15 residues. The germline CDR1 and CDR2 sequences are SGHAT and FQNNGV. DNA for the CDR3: TGTGCCAGCAGCTTAGAGAGCGGGAGGGCCCACGAGCAGTACTTC. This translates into CASSLESGRAHEQYF.

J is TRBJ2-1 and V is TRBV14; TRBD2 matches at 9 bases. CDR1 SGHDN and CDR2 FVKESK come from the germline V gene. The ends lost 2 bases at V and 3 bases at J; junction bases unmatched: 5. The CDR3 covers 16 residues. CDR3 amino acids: CASSQLGAGGYNEQFF. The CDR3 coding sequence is TGTGCCAGCAGCCAATTAGGAGCGGGAGGCTACAATGAGCAGTTCTTC.

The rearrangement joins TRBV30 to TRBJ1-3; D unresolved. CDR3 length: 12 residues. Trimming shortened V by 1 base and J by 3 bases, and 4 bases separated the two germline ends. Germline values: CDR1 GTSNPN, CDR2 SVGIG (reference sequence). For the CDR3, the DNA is TGTGCCTGGAGTGACATTGGAAACACCATATATTTT. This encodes CAWSDIGNTIYF. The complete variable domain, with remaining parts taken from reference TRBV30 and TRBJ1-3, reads SQTIHQWPATLVQPVGSPLSLECTVEGTSNPNLYWYRQAAGRGLQLLFYSVGIGQISSEVPQNLSASRPQDRQFILSSKKLLLSDSGFYLCAWSDIGNTIYFGEGSWLTVV.

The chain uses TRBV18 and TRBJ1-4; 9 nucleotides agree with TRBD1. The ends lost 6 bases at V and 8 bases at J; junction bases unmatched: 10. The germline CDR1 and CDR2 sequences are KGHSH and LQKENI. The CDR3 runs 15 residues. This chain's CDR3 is CASSRYRGLEEKLFF. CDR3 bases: TGTGCCAGCTCCCGCTACAGGGGGCTCGAGGAAAAACTGTTTTTT.